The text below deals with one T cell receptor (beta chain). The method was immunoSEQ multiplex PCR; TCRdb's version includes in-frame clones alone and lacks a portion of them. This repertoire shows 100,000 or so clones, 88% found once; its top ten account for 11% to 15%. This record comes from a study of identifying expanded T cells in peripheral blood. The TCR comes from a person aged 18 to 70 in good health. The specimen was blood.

The CDR3 region is CASELASNQPQHF. The CDR3 nucleotides are TGTGCCAGCGAGTTGGCTAGCAATCAGCCCCAGCATTTT. This chain connects TRBV6-6 to TRBJ1-5; D uncertain. This CDR3 region has 13 residues. Germline values: CDR1 MNHNY, CDR2 SVGAGI (reference sequence). V was shortened by 8 bases and J by 0 bases, with 8 bases between the two germline ends.